This record covers a single TCR beta chain. This clonotype was observed a handful of times. No antigen is known for it. No per-base quality is available; no much larger clone lies one base away. Including the terminal cysteine and phenylalanine, the CDR3 comprises 16 residues. Here the CDR3 DNA is all that survives: 48 bases in frame from base 1. For CDR1 and CDR2, the germline V gene lists SGHAT and FQNNGV. V and J lose 3 bases and 0 bases, and a span of 9 bases separates them. These data are taken from a study of T-cell reconstitution after alpha-beta-depleted transplantation in children (dated by TCRdb to 2016 to 2018). At the level of the whole study: The study quantitatively tracked T-cell immune reconstitution after TCRalphabeta/CD19-depleted allogeneic hematopoietic cell transplantation in children using TCR repertoire profiling.

The library was made by PCR. Sequenced on an Illumina HiSeq 2500. To normalize quantification of the TCRbeta repertoire, the TCR libraries were built with molecular barcoding that relied on unique molecular identifiers. The raw public reads went through TCRdb reprocessing: fastp at Q25, MiXCR clone calling, in-frame beta chains kept. Each CDR3 protein appears once, grouped with its most common genes and DNA. Counted in this sample were around 370,000 distinct CDR3 sequences; 9% to 12% of them appeared once. Together, the top ten hold roughly 2.5% of the sample. This chain is built from TRBV11-2 and TRBJ2-6; no D gene is confidently identified. The starting material was PBMCs from the stem cell graft donor, obtained from the stem cell graft. This receptor was identified in a human donor who donated a stem cell graft to a child with acute lymphoblastic leukemia. The sequence in DNA is TGTGCCAGCAGCTTTCTACACCGCTCTGGGGCCAACGTCCTGACTTTC. It codes for CASSFLHRSGANVLTF.